Listed below are T cell receptor beta chains from one sample, sequenced in a study of blood T cell repertoires in COVID-19. The data were produced by immunoSEQ multiplex PCR, yet TCRdb's version contains in-frame clones alone and is incomplete. There are approximately 200,000 clones in the sample; 70% to 90% occur only once, and more than 4% lies in the top ten. The specimen was PBMCs or T cells enriched from blood (not recorded which). The origin of the receptors is a woman aged 25 to 39 who had been exposed to COVID-19. Each CDR3 is given with its conserved first and last residue. D genes are given only for firm matches. Not every row has a clone size; where given, it reads once, few, many or a size class.

V: TRBV27
D: TRBD2
J: TRBJ2-7
size: NA
length: 14
DNA: TGTGCCAGCAGTTTAACCGGGACTAGCTACGAGCAGTACTTC
CDR3: CASSLTGTSYEQYF

V: TRBV5-1
D: NA
J: TRBJ2-1
size: NA
length: 13
DNA: TGCGCCAGCAGCTCTGATACATATCATGAGCAGTTCTTC
CDR3: CASSSDTYHEQFF

V: TRBV29-1
D: TRBD1
J: TRBJ1-2
size: NA
length: 13
DNA: TGCAGCGTTGTCACAGGGGAACGCTATGGCTACACCTTC
CDR3: CSVVTGERYGYTF

V: TRBV6-5
D: TRBD1
J: TRBJ2-7
size: NA
length: 14
DNA: TGTGCCAGCAGTCCGGGACAGGGATCCTACGAGCAGTACTTC
CDR3: CASSPGQGSYEQYF

V: TRBV2
D: TRBD2
J: TRBJ2-2
size: NA
length: 17
DNA: TGTGCCAGCAGTGTCACTAGCGGGGGGACCAACACCGGGGAGCTGTTTTTT
CDR3: CASSVTSGGTNTGELFF

V: TRBV12-3/TRBV12-4
D: NA
J: TRBJ2-3
size: NA
length: 12
DNA: TGTGCCAGCAGTTTAGAGGGAGATCCGCAGTATTTT
CDR3: CASSLEGDPQYF

V: TRBV28
D: NA
J: TRBJ1-3
size: NA
length: 14
DNA: TGTGCCAGCAGCCCCGGGACAACTGGAAACACCATATATTTT
CDR3: CASSPGTTGNTIYF

V: TRBV7-8
D: NA
J: TRBJ1-5
size: NA
length: 17
DNA: TGTGCCAGCAGCTCCGACCGGCTCAGGGGAGGCAATCAGCCCCAGCATTTT
CDR3: CASSSDRLRGGNQPQHF

V: TRBV24-1
D: NA
J: TRBJ2-7
size: NA
length: 9
DNA: TGTGCCACCATCCGGTCGGGGTACTTC
CDR3: CATIRSGYF

V: TRBV3-1/TRBV3-2
D: TRBD2
J: TRBJ2-1
size: few
length: 14
DNA: TGTGCCAGCAGCCGTGGACTAGCGGGGGGGAAGCAGTTCTTC
CDR3: CASSRGLAGGKQFF

V: TRBV18
D: TRBD1
J: TRBJ1-3
size: NA
length: 16
DNA: TGTGCCAGCTCACCACGCGAGGACAGGGCTGGAAACACCATATATTTT
CDR3: CASSPREDRAGNTIYF

V: TRBV7-6
D: NA
J: TRBJ2-3
size: NA
length: 15
DNA: TGTGCCAGCAGCTTCTCGACAGCTAGCACAGATACGCAGTATTTT
CDR3: CASSFSTASTDTQYF

V: TRBV5-1
D: NA
J: TRBJ2-2
size: NA
length: 12
DNA: TGCGCCAGCAGAACAGGGACCGGGGAGCTGTTTTTT
CDR3: CASRTGTGELFF

V: TRBV19
D: NA
J: TRBJ1-1
size: NA
length: 17
DNA: TGTGCCAGTAGTATGGAGGGTGAGATTTACTTGGACACTGAAGCTTTCTTT
CDR3: CASSMEGEIYLDTEAFF

V: TRBV27
D: NA
J: TRBJ2-3
size: NA
length: 15
DNA: TGTGCCAGCAGTTCGCCGAGGCCTAGCACAGATACGCAGTATTTT
CDR3: CASSSPRPSTDTQYF

V: TRBV19
D: TRBD1
J: TRBJ1-2
size: NA
length: 13
DNA: TGTGCCAGTAACTGGGACAGGGGGCAAGACTACACCTTC
CDR3: CASNWDRGQDYTF

V: TRBV20-1
D: TRBD1
J: TRBJ2-1
size: once
length: 11
DNA: TGCAGTGGGAGCAGGGGGTATGAGCAGTTCTTC
CDR3: CSGSRGYEQFF

V: TRBV19
D: TRBD1
J: TRBJ1-5
size: NA
length: 16
DNA: TGTGCCAGTAGCAACGAAAGGACAGGGGGAAATCAGCCCCAGCATTTT
CDR3: CASSNERTGGNQPQHF

V: TRBV28
D: TRBD1
J: TRBJ1-5
size: NA
length: 17
DNA: TGTGCCAGCAGTTTACCTTTTTTCAGGGGGCTATCTCAGCCCCAGCATTTT
CDR3: CASSLPFFRGLSQPQHF

V: TRBV2
D: TRBD1
J: TRBJ1-6
size: NA
length: 15
DNA: TGTGCCAGCAGTGTGGACAGGGGGTCGAATTCACCCCTCCACTTT
CDR3: CASSVDRGSNSPLHF

V: TRBV6-5
D: NA
J: TRBJ1-4
size: NA
length: 12
DNA: TGTGCCAGCAGCGAGGCGCAGGAAAAACTGTTTTTT
CDR3: CASSEAQEKLFF

V: TRBV10-3
D: NA
J: TRBJ1-5
size: NA
length: 13
DNA: TGTGCCATCAGTGAGTCGGAGGAGCAGCCCCAGCATTTT
CDR3: CAISESEEQPQHF

V: TRBV15
D: TRBD2
J: TRBJ2-3
size: NA
length: 16
DNA: TGTGCCACCAGCTCGGGAGGTAGTTTGGGGGCAGATACGCAGTATTTT
CDR3: CATSSGGSLGADTQYF

V: TRBV24-1
D: TRBD1
J: TRBJ2-3
size: NA
length: 18
DNA: TGTGCCACCAGTGATCCTAACCTCCGGGACAGGGGTACAGATACGCAGTATTTT
CDR3: CATSDPNLRDRGTDTQYF

V: TRBV19
D: TRBD1
J: TRBJ1-4
size: NA
length: 14
DNA: TGTGCCAGTAGTCCATGGGACAGCAATGAAAAACTGTTTTTT
CDR3: CASSPWDSNEKLFF

V: TRBV18
D: NA
J: TRBJ1-2
size: NA
length: 12
DNA: TGTGCCAGCTCACTGCAGGGCTATGGCTACACCTTC
CDR3: CASSLQGYGYTF